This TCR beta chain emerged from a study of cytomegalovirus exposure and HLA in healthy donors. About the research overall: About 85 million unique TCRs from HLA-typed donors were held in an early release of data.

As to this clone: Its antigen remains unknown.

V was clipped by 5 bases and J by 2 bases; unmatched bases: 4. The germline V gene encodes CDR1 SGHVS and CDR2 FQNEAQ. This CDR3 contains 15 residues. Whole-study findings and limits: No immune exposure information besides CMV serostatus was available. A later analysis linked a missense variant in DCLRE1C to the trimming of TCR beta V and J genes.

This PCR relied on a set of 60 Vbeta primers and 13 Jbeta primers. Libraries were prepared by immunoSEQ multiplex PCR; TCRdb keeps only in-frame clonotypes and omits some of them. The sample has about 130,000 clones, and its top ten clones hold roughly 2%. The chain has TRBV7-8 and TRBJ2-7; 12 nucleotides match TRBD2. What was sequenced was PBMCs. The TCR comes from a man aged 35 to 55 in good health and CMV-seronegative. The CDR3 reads CASSKLAGGPYEQYF. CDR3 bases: TGTGCCAGCAGCAAACTAGCGGGAGGACCCTACGAGCAGTACTTC.